The 4 T cell receptor beta chains below all came from one sample that was sequenced in a study of shared clonotypes between healthy human individuals (TCRdb year 2020). Library creation used the immunoSEQ multiplex PCR assay. TCRdb's version of the immuneACCESS table is confined to in-frame rearrangements and falls short of the full clone set. An unresolved V gene accounts for under half of the shortfall where checked; the remainder is of unknown origin. Counted in this sample were roughly 2 million clones; almost 96% of them appeared once. The top ten hold around 0.13% of the sample. Sequencing was performed on naive CD4+ T cells sorted from blood. The cell subset or site label of this sample denotes: CD45RA+ positively selected. These receptors all stem from a man younger than 35 in good health.

The chain joins TRBV28 to TRBJ1-6, with D possibly being TRBD1 (6 bases). Germline V gene lookup returns CDR1 MDHEN and CDR2 SYDVKM. V was cut by 5 bases and J by 11 bases, with 19 bases left in between. The CDR3 runs to 15 residues. CDR3 sequence (DNA): TGTGCCAGCAGTGGCTCGGAGGGGGATCAAACACCCCTCCACTTT. Translation: CASSGSEGDQTPLHF.

This rearrangement joins TRBV10-1 to TRBJ1-1; possible D gene TRBD1, 6 bases. Trimming took off 6 bases at V and 7 bases at J, with 18 bases between the two ends. This CDR3 is built from 14 residues. The germline V gene has CDR1 WNHNN and CDR2 SYGVQD (reference sequence). CDR3 loop: CASSPGGQANEAFF. The CDR3 DNA follows: TGCGCCAGCAGCCCCGGGGGCCAGGCTAATGAAGCTTTCTTT.

Comments on this clone: At the DNA level, this CDR3 is encoded by other sequences in the same sample as well. The V gene is TRBV7-9, the J gene TRBJ2-5; D ambiguous. Germline V gives CDR1 SEHNR, CDR2 FQNEAQ (reference sequence). The CDR3 consists of 12 residues. With 3 bases removed from V and 0 bases from J, the gap between germline ends came to 2 bases. CDR3 nucleotides: TGTGCCAGCAGCTTGAACCAAGAGACCCAGTACTTC. As protein: CASSLNQETQYF.

The chain employs TRBV5-1 and TRBJ2-3; the match to TRBD1 covers 8 bases. The CDR3 is 16 residues long. In germline, CDR1 is SGHRS, CDR2 YFSETQ. The V and J ends lost 0 bases and 6 bases, in that order; junction bases with no gene match: 9. The CDR3, as DNA: TGCGCCAGCAGCTTGGTACCGACAGGGGAAGGGGATACGCAGTATTTT. Protein product: CASSLVPTGEGDTQYF.